Given below is one TCR beta chain in context. Its antigen is still unknown. The data originate from a study of beta chain features in type 1 diabetes. Whole-study findings and limits: Researchers report that Type 1 diabetes patients had moderately but significantly shorter TCRB CDR3s across all four CD4+ subsets.

Expressed TCRB transcripts got sequenced, as all isolated RNA was reverse transcribed. TCRdb's copy holds only in-frame clones and misses some; the assay was immunoSEQ multiplex PCR. The repertoire includes 110,000 or so clones, approximately 37% of them detected once, and about 0.063% sits in the top ten. What was sequenced was stem cell memory CD4+ T cells from blood. The receptor's source is a young woman in good health.

This CDR3 reads CASSLSRVDNEQFF. The CDR3 coding sequence is TGTGCCAGCAGCTTGAGCAGGGTGGACAATGAGCAGTTCTTC. The chain has TRBV11-2 and TRBJ2-1, with D possibly being TRBD1 (5 bases). From germline, CDR1 is SGHAT and CDR2 FQNNGV. The CDR3 length is 14 residues. Trimming left V 3 bases short and J 5 bases short, with 11 bases between. Full variable domain (remainder filled in from reference TRBV11-2 and TRBJ2-1): EAGVAQSPRYKIIEKRQSVAFWCNPISGHATLYWYQQILGQGPKLLIQFQNNGVVDDSQLPKDRFSAERLKGVDSTLKIQPAKLEDSAVYLCASSLSRVDNEQFFGPGTRLTVL.